These 9 T cell receptor beta chains were sequenced from one sample in a study of identical twins. TCRdb itself ran the 5' RACE reads through MiXCR, one entry per CDR3 protein. In the table there are fewer than 550,000 distinct CDR3 sequences, 13% to 15% of which are singletons. The sample was also linked to a second study, of yellow fever vaccine responses in identical twins.

Sequenced material: CD4+ T cells sorted from blood. These receptors came from a young woman in good health.

This clonotype was seen only a few times. CDR3 protein: CATLAAGGTQYF. The CDR3 DNA follows: TGTGCCACCCTAGCGGCCGGGGGGACCCAGTACTTC. V usage is TRBV11-2 and J usage is TRBJ2-5; 7 bases are shared with TRBD2. The CDR3 loop spans 12 amino acids. V was pared by 10 bases and J by 7 bases, with 9 bases of the junction left unmatched. Germline CDR1 reads SGHAT; CDR2 reads FQNNGV.

The chain couples TRBV10-3 to TRBJ2-2; either TRBD1 or TRBD2 may fit D (5 bases each). The CDR3 runs 16 residues. V lost 0 bases, J lost 1 base, and 9 bases lay in between. Germline V gene data show CDR1 as ENHRY and CDR2 as SYGVKD. The CDR3 DNA reads TGTGCCATCAGTGAGTCGAGGGGCCGGAACACCGGGGAGCTGTTTTTT. It specifies CAISESRGRNTGELFF.

J is TRBJ1-2 and V is TRBV5-1; D may be TRBD1 (6 bases). This CDR3 is built from 15 residues. Looked up from germline, CDR1 is SGHRS and CDR2 is YFSETQ. Trimming cost V 0 bases and J 0 bases, with 9 bases left between them. The chain's CDR3 is CASSLVGQPNYGYTF. In DNA, the CDR3 is TGCGCCAGCAGCTTGGTGGGACAACCTAACTATGGCTACACCTTC. The whole variable domain, remainder taken from reference TRBV5-1 and TRBJ1-2, is KAGVTQTPRYLIKTRGQQVTLSCSPISGHRSVSWYQQTPGQGLQFLFEYFSETQRNKGNFPGRFSGRQFSNSRSEMNVSTLELGDSALYLCASSLVGQPNYGYTFGSGTRLTVV.

The chain has TRBV10-3 and TRBJ2-6; no reliable D call. CDR1 and CDR2 from the germline V gene are ENHRY and SYGVKD. The V gene lost 10 bases and the J gene lost 0 bases, with 4 bases spanning the gap. CDR3 length: 12 amino acids. Here the CDR3 reads CATDSGANVLTF. The DNA for the CDR3 is TGTGCCACCGACTCTGGGGCCAACGTCCTGACTTTC.

The rearrangement uses TRBV20-1 and TRBJ2-3, with 11 bases that match TRBD2. Germline CDR1 is DFQATT and CDR2 is SNEGSKA (reference sequence). CDR3 length: 15 amino acids. With 5 bases clipped from V and 2 bases from J, the junction kept 6 bases outside the gene matches. CDR3 sequence (DNA): TGCAGTGCTCTAAGACTAGCGGGATACACAGATACGCAGTATTTT. Translating gives CSALRLAGYTDTQYF.

This clonotype was counted a few times. The chain combines TRBV2 with TRBJ2-1, with 11 bases aligning to TRBD2. Trimming took 8 bases from V and 11 from J; bases not matched to a gene: 5. CDR1 is SNHLY and CDR2 is FYNNEI in the germline V gene. This CDR3 region has 12 residues. CDR3 protein: CASRVAGGKQFF. DNA of the CDR3: TGTGCCAGCCGCGTAGCGGGGGGGAAGCAGTTCTTC.

The V and J genes are TRBV20-1 and TRBJ2-1, with D perhaps given as TRBD1 or TRBD2 (5 bases each). Germline V lookup: CDR1 DFQATT, CDR2 SNEGSKA (reference sequence). This CDR3 region has 14 residues. The ends were cut back, 2 bases at V and 8 bases at J, with 16 bases in the middle. The chain's CDR3 is CSARPGTKLDEQFF. The CDR3 bases are TGCAGTGCTAGACCTGGGACCAAATTGGATGAGCAGTTCTTC.

This clonotype appeared a few times. The chain is built from TRBV5-5 and TRBJ2-3; D unresolved. The germline gives CDR1 SGHKS, CDR2 YYEKEE (reference sequence). V was shortened by 4 bases and J by 2 bases, with 5 bases between the two germline ends. This CDR3 is built from 12 residues. The CDR3 protein is CASSRVTDTQYF. The CDR3 DNA follows: TGTGCCAGCAGCCGTGTCACAGATACGCAGTATTTT.

This clonotype appeared a few times. The chain has TRBV12-3 or TRBV12-4 and TRBJ2-1; 7 positions match TRBD1. V trimming: 6 bases; J trimming: 3 bases; junction bases outside the gene matches: 5. This CDR3 contains 14 residues. This CDR3 is CASSFRGIYNEQFF. Here the CDR3 DNA reads TGTGCCAGCAGCTTCAGGGGGATCTACAATGAGCAGTTCTTC.